These 20 T cell receptor beta chains share one sample of origin, sequenced in a study of PD-L1 blockade in urothelial cancer. Method: immunoSEQ multiplex PCR; TCRdb's copy keeps in-frame clones and lacks some. The data hold tens of thousands of clones, with almost 85% observed a single time. The source was PBMCs, collected around atezolizumab (anti-PD-L1) treatment. These TCRs come from a man between 65 and 80 years old with urothelial cancer.

The rearrangement links TRBV19 to TRBJ1-5, with 8 bases lining up with TRBD1. The CDR3 has 13 amino acids. Looked up from germline, CDR1 is LNHDA and CDR2 is SQIVND (reference sequence). V shed 8 bases, J shed 3 bases, and the junction held 3 bases outside the gene matches. As DNA, the CDR3 is TGTGCCAGTTCCAGGGGGCTCAATCAGCCCCAGCATTTT. It yields the protein CASSRGLNQPQHF.

This clone is a singleton in its sample. The chain uses TRBV7-2 and TRBJ1-3; TRBD1 might be the D (5 bases). Trimming removed 5 bases from V and 4 bases from J, with 12 bases in between. The CDR3 has 14 residues. Germline values: CDR1 SGHTA, CDR2 FQGNSA. CDR3 sequence reads: CASSPQGGGNTIYF. DNA of the CDR3: TGTGCCAGCAGCCCTCAGGGAGGAGGAAACACCATATATTTT.

The table lists this clone with a count of one. This chain links TRBV7-9 with TRBJ1-2, with 7 bases fitting TRBD1. The J segment lost 0 bases and the V segment lost 4 bases, leaving 5 bases of the junction unmatched. This CDR3 comprises 15 residues. Germline CDR1 SEHNR, CDR2 FQNEAQ (reference sequence). This CDR3 reads CASSYRQGPNYGYTF. In nucleotides, the CDR3 is TGTGCCAGCAGCTACAGACAGGGACCTAACTATGGCTACACCTTC.

Points on this clone: Different DNA sequences within this sample yield the same CDR3. V and J are TRBV5-1 and TRBJ2-2; 9 nucleotides agree with TRBD1. There are 15 residues in the CDR3. Germline V CDR1 and CDR2: SGHRS, YFSETQ. V trimming: 0 bases; J trimming: 3 bases; junction bases outside the gene matches: 0. As DNA, the CDR3 is TGCGCCAGCAGCTTGGGACAGGGGGACACCGGGGAGCTGTTTTTT. This codes for CASSLGQGDTGELFF. The full variable domain, its missing parts supplied by reference TRBV5-1 and TRBJ2-2, is KAGVTQTPRYLIKTRGQQVTLSCSPISGHRSVSWYQQTPGQGLQFLFEYFSETQRNKGNFPGRFSGRQFSNSRSEMNVSTLELGDSALYLCASSLGQGDTGELFFGEGSRLTVL.

The chain recombines TRBV4-3 with TRBJ1-4; D perhaps matches TRBD1 (5 bases). The CDR3 sequence is 15 residues long. V was shortened by 1 base and J by 8 bases, with 14 bases between the two germline ends. The germline gives CDR1 LGHNA, CDR2 YSLEER. The CDR3 is CASSQGARVREKLFF. CDR3 in DNA: TGCGCCAGCAGCCAAGGGGCCAGGGTACGGGAAAAACTGTTTTTT.

V gene TRBV5-8 combines with J gene TRBJ2-2; D perhaps matches TRBD2 (7 bases). Germline V gene data show CDR1 as SGHTS and CDR2 as YDEGEE. The CDR3 loop spans 14 amino acids. V lost 4 bases to trimming and J lost 6 bases, with 13 bases between them. CDR3 sequence: CASSGTGRAGELFF. CDR3 sequence (DNA): TGTGCCAGCAGCGGAACAGGGAGGGCCGGGGAGCTGTTTTTT. Supplemented by reference TRBV5-8 and TRBJ2-2, the full variable domain reads EAGVTQSPTHLIKTRGQQATLRCSPISGHTSVYWYQQALGLGLQFLLWYDEGEERNRGNFPPRFSGRQFPNYSSELNVNALELEDSALYLCASSGTGRAGELFFGEGSRLTVL.

This chain uses TRBV4-3 with TRBJ2-7, with D tentatively TRBD1 (6 bases). Germline CDR1 and CDR2: LGHNA and YSLEER. CDR3 length equals 15 residues. V gave up 2 bases and J gave up 5 bases, with 16 bases separating them. CDR3 protein: CASSQLLGTFNEQYF. CDR3 DNA: TGCGCCAGCAGCCAACTTCTTGGGACATTCAACGAGCAGTACTTC.

The chain recombines TRBV28 with TRBJ2-3; no reliable D call. The CDR3 runs to 12 residues. The V end lost 8 bases, the J end lost 0 bases, and 6 bases lay between the germline ends. Germline values: CDR1 MDHEN, CDR2 SYDVKM. CDR3 DNA sequence: TGTGCCAGCTCCGGGAGCACAGATACGCAGTATTTT. Translating gives CASSGSTDTQYF. The full variable domain, with the rest looked up from reference TRBV28 and TRBJ2-3, is DVKVTQSSRYLVKRTGEKVFLECVQDMDHENMFWYRQDPGLGLRLIYFSYDVKMKEKGDIPEGYSVSREKKERFSLILESASTNQTSMYLCASSGSTDTQYFGPGTRLTVL.

The J gene is TRBJ2-3, the V gene TRBV4-3; D gene uncertain. The CDR3 is made up of 18 amino acids. Trimming cost V 1 base and J 1 base, with 18 bases left between them. CDR1 and CDR2 (germline): LGHNA, YSLEER. CDR3 DNA: TGCGCCAGCAGCCAAGGAATAGAAGTAAACGCTTGCACAGATACGCAGTATTTT. It codes for CASSQGIEVNACTDTQYF.

This clone was detected only a few times. The chain joins TRBV2 to TRBJ1-2; D gene ambiguous. Germline CDR1 SNHLY, CDR2 FYNNEI. The length of the CDR3 is 10 residues. Trimming removed 6 bases from V and 7 bases from J, with 6 bases in between. This CDR3 is CASRESGYTF. In DNA, the CDR3 is TGTGCCAGCAGGGAGAGTGGCTACACCTTC.

This sequence joins TRBV6-5 and TRBJ1-6; D might be TRBD1 (5 bases). The CDR3 is 15 amino acids. From germline, CDR1 is MNHEY and CDR2 SVGAGI. Trimming took 0 bases from V and 6 from J, leaving 9 bases between them. CDR3 region: CASSYSDSLNSPLHF. CDR3 bases: TGTGCCAGCAGTTACTCTGACAGCCTTAATTCACCCCTCCACTTT.

This sequence joins TRBV10-3 and TRBJ2-7; TRBD1 aligns across 12 bases. The CDR3 consists of 15 residues. Losses at the gene ends were 4 bases for V and 7 bases for J; bases not matched to a gene: 8. Germline values: CDR1 ENHRY, CDR2 SYGVKD. As DNA, the CDR3 is TGTGCCATCAGTGTACGGGACAGGGGGCTCAGTGAGCAGTACTTC. Translating it yields CAISVRDRGLSEQYF.

The V and J genes are TRBV30 and TRBJ1-5; 7 bases align to TRBD1. The V segment lost 1 base and the J segment 5 bases; nucleotides outside the gene matches: 5. Germline assignment: CDR1 GTSNPN and CDR2 SVGIG (reference sequence). The CDR3 is 14 residues long. Here the CDR3 reads CAWSAGQTDQPQHF. The CDR3 region has the DNA TGTGCCTGGAGTGCGGGACAGACAGATCAGCCCCAGCATTTT.

About this clone: This CDR3 is missing its conserved last phenylalanine or tryptophan, likely due to a read error. The DNA is omitted, as the CDR3 cannot be located on it reliably, and the CDR3 follows TCRdb's listing. The chain links TRBV6-1 to TRBJ2-7; TRBD2 reflects the table's D call only, with no check against the DNA. Per the germline V gene, CDR1 is MNHNS and CDR2 is SASEGT. A total of 12 residues make up the CDR3, ends included. CDR3 in amino acids: CAVHPGTFPQLI.

The chain employs TRBV5-1 and TRBJ1-1; TRBD1 is a possible D gene (5 bases). The ends were cut back, 4 bases at V and 4 bases at J, with 14 bases in the middle. This CDR3 contains 14 residues. Germline lookup yields CDR1 SGHRS and CDR2 YFSETQ. DNA of the CDR3: TGCGCCAGCAGCGGGGGGGAGTGGACCACTGAAGCTTTCTTT. It encodes CASSGGEWTTEAFF.

This chain connects TRBV18 to TRBJ2-1; D ambiguous. This CDR3 contains 13 residues. V was clipped by 6 bases and J by 1 base, with 7 bases between them. CDR1 is KGHSH, CDR2 LQKENI, per germline. The CDR3 is CASSPQSYNEQFF. CDR3 nucleotides: TGTGCCAGCTCCCCCCAGTCCTACAATGAGCAGTTCTTC.

This clone has just one count. The J gene is TRBJ1-2, the V gene TRBV4-2, with 9 positions matching TRBD1. The V segment lost 1 base and the J segment 8 bases; nucleotides outside the gene matches: 8. The CDR3 loop spans 15 amino acids. From germline, CDR1 is LGHNA and CDR2 YNFKEQ. The CDR3: CASSQASRGTGGYTF. The CDR3, as DNA: TGTGCCAGCAGCCAAGCTTCCAGGGGGACAGGGGGCTACACCTTC.

The gene calls are TRBV9 and TRBJ2-1; TRBD1 might be the D (6 bases). This CDR3 region has 16 residues. The germline V gene encodes CDR1 SGDLS and CDR2 YYNGEE. V lost 3 bases and J 4 bases, leaving 17 bases between the germline ends. The CDR3: CASSERQALGYNEQFF. DNA of the CDR3: TGTGCCAGCAGCGAAAGACAGGCCCTCGGGTACAATGAGCAGTTCTTC.

V usage is TRBV12-2 and J usage is TRBJ1-3; the DNA was not compared with TRBD1, the D call given in the table. TRBV12-2 is deemed a pseudogene. The CDR3 is 19 amino acids. The CDR3 region is CASRLGPDRGCDSGNTIYF. CDR3 DNA: TGTGCAAGTCGCTTAGGCCCTGACAGGGGTTGCGACTCTGGAAACACCATATATTTT.

The chain carries TRBV11-1 and TRBJ1-1; no clear D. Trimming removed 5 bases from V and 4 bases from J, with 14 bases in between. The CDR3 runs 14 residues. Germline V gene sequence: CDR1 SGHAT, CDR2 FQDESV (reference sequence). In DNA, the CDR3 is TGTGCCAGCAGCCTCCAAGGTCGGGTCACTGAAGCTTTCTTT. Protein product: CASSLQGRVTEAFF.